A few counts support the clone carrying this TCR beta chain. Antigen: not known. The record originates from a study of identical twins. Findings and limits, study-wide: The authors drew conclusions from cross-sectional statistical analysis rather than following the same donors.

One entry per CDR3 protein results from TCRdb running MiXCR on the 5' RACE reads. The sample has about 240,000 distinct CDR3 sequences; about 10% are singletons. Germline V lookup: CDR1 MDHEN, CDR2 SYDVKM. Trimming shortened V by 6 bases and J by 0 bases, and 6 bases separated the two germline ends. The CDR3 is 13 residues long. V and J are TRBV28 and TRBJ2-1; no definite D call. Source material: memory T cells sorted from blood. The receptor was derived from a middle-aged man in good health. DNA of the CDR3: TGTGCCAGCAGGAGTTTCTCCTACAATGAGCAGTTCTTC. It is translated as CASRSFSYNEQFF.